Listed here are 22 T cell receptor beta chains from one sample, sequenced in a study of T cells in women clearing cervical HPV infection. Clones were read by immunoSEQ multiplex PCR, and TCRdb kept only the in-frame ones, dropping some. This repertoire includes tens of thousands of clones. Sequenced input: blood buffy coat. The receptors here all came from a woman between 18 and 70 years old with a cervical HPV16 infection that either progressed to CIN3+ or cleared (not recorded which).

Regarding this clone: The CDR3 extends 3 residues past the end of the read, so its final part is completed from the germline J gene. The chain carries TRBV27 and TRBJ1-4; 7 nucleotides agree with TRBD1. Trimming cost V 6 bases and J 4 bases; bases outside gene matches: 8. The CDR3 loop spans 15 amino acids. Germline V lookup: CDR1 MNHEY, CDR2 SMNVEV (reference sequence). CDR3 sequence reads: CASSPDRMGNEKLFF. Partial CDR3 DNA: TGTGCCAGCAGCCCGGACAGGATGGGTAATGAAAAA.

Concerning this clone itself: The CDR3 extends 3 residues past the end of the read, so its final part is completed from the germline J gene. The V gene is TRBV2, the J gene TRBJ2-7; TRBD1 aligns across 9 bases. Germline V CDR1 and CDR2: SNHLY, FYNNEI. This CDR3 comprises 13 residues. V shed 8 bases and J 3 bases; nucleotides not matched to a gene: 5. The CDR3 spells CASLGTGRYEQYF. The CDR3 DNA, read in part, is TGTGCCAGCCTCGGGACAGGGCGCTACGAG.

In the case of this clone: The DNA ends 3 residues before the CDR3 does, and the rest of the CDR3 is filled in from the germline J gene. The chain has TRBV7-9 and TRBJ2-1; 7 bases are shared with TRBD2. CDR1 is SEHNR, CDR2 FQNEAQ, per germline (reference sequence). With 3 bases clipped from V and 9 bases from J, the junction kept 5 bases outside the gene matches. The CDR3 is 13 residues long. The sequenced CDR3 bases are TGTGCCAGCAGCTTCACTAGCGTCGGTGAG. This translates into CASSFTSVGE. The whole CDR3 protein reads CASSFTSVGEQFF.

Concerning this clone: The CDR3 end falls 3 residues outside the read, so it is completed with the germline J gene. The rearrangement links TRBV20-1 to TRBJ2-3; TRBD1 aligns across 9 bases. Germline V gene sequence: CDR1 DFQATT, CDR2 SNEGSKA (reference sequence). J was trimmed by 3 bases and V by 5 bases; bases with no gene match: 6. The CDR3 consists of 14 residues. The CDR3 bases that were read are TGCAGTGCTCCCGGGACAGGGAAGACAGATACG. It specifies CSAPGTGKTDT. The whole CDR3 protein is CSAPGTGKTDTQYF.

On this clone itself: The read ends 3 residues shy of where the CDR3 ends; the end is completed using the germline J gene. This chain uses TRBV19 with TRBJ2-3; 8 nucleotides line up with TRBD2. The V and J ends lost 5 bases and 3 bases, in that order; junction bases with no gene match: 7. Germline CDR1 and CDR2: LNHDA and SQIVND (reference sequence). This CDR3 has 15 residues. The CDR3 sequence is CASSPSGGRTDTQYF. The covered CDR3 bases are TGTGCCAGTAGTCCATCGGGCGGGAGGACAGATACG.

Notes on this clone: The CDR3 goes on 3 residues after the read ends, and that part is filled in from the germline J gene. The chain joins TRBV20-1 to TRBJ1-4; D is unclear. The V end was cut by 1 base, the J end by 3 bases, with 15 bases between. CDR1 DFQATT and CDR2 SNEGSKA come from the germline V gene (reference sequence). The CDR3 runs to 16 residues. The part of the CDR3 DNA that was read is TGCAGTGCTAGAGCCCCTGAACTCTCGGCTAATGAAAAA. It specifies CSARAPELSANEK. The full CDR3 sequence reads CSARAPELSANEKLFF.

Concerning this clone itself: Read data end 3 residues before the CDR3 end; the end is taken from the germline J gene. The V call is TRBV30, the J call TRBJ2-1, with D possibly matching TRBD2 (6 bases). Deletions cut 3 bases from V and 6 bases from J, with 15 bases between. Germline CDR1 is GTSNPN and CDR2 is SVGIG (reference sequence). CDR3 length equals 14 residues. The sequenced CDR3 bases are TGTGCCTGGAGAGGGCTAGCGAACCTCAATGAG. Its translation is CAWRGLANLNE. The CDR3 as a whole reads CAWRGLANLNEQFF.

Remarks on this clone: The CDR3 end is not reached by the read, which stops 3 residues before it; the germline J gene fills it in. The chain is built from TRBV7-3 and TRBJ2-1, with a weak D call TRBD1 (6 bases). The CDR3 length is 13 residues. Germline lookup yields CDR1 SGHTA and CDR2 FQGTGA. V lost 1 base and J 9 bases, leaving 10 bases between the germline ends. CDR3 amino acids: CASSLREGGEQFF. The CDR3 bases that were read are TGTGCCAGCAGCTTAAGGGAAGGGGGTGAG.

Concerning this clone: The CDR3 extends 3 residues past the end of the read, so its final part is completed from the germline J gene. The chain links TRBV18 to TRBJ2-3; D might be TRBD2 (7 bases). Trimming cost V 2 bases and J 2 bases, with 8 bases left between them. The length of the CDR3 is 14 residues. Germline loops: CDR1 KGHSH, CDR2 LQKENI. Incomplete CDR3 DNA: TGTGCCAGCTCACCAGCGGGGGCCACAGATACG. Amino acid sequence: CASSPAGATDT. The full-length CDR3 reads as CASSPAGATDTQYF.

As regards this clone: The CDR3 goes on 3 residues after the read ends, and that part is filled in from the germline J gene. The chain carries TRBV2 and TRBJ2-5; possible D gene TRBD2, 5 bases. CDR1 is SNHLY and CDR2 is FYNNEI in the germline V gene. The CDR3 is 15 amino acids. The V gene lost 2 bases and the J gene lost 4 bases, with 14 bases spanning the gap. The CDR3 DNA, read in part, is TGTGCCAGCAGTGAATTTTCGGCGGCGGGAGAGACC. It is translated as CASSEFSAAGET. The whole CDR3 region reads CASSEFSAAGETQYF.

CDR3 amino acids: CASTPGGVPYEQYF. The part of the CDR3 DNA that was read is TGTGCCAGCACCCCGGGGGGTGTTCCCTACGAG. The chain links TRBV7-2 to TRBJ2-7, with 7 bases lining up with TRBD2. The sequence runs out 3 residues before the end of the CDR3; the remainder is reconstructed from the germline J gene. Looked up from germline, CDR1 is SGHTA and CDR2 is FQGNSA. The CDR3 sequence is 14 residues long. V gave up 7 bases and J gave up 2 bases; unmatched junction bases: 8.

Of note for this clone: The observed sequence ends 3 residues before the CDR3 terminus, with the missing tail filled in from the germline J gene. V gene TRBV29-1 combines with J gene TRBJ2-5; perhaps TRBD2 as D (6 bases). The CDR3 extends over 12 amino acids. The V gene lost 6 bases and the J gene lost 3 bases, with 11 bases spanning the gap. Germline V gives CDR1 SQVTM, CDR2 ANQGSEA. The part of the CDR3 DNA that was read is TGCAGCGTCCGAGCGGGTAAAGAGACC. This encodes CSVRAGKET. The full CDR3 sequence reads CSVRAGKETQYF.

Turning to this clone: The read halts 3 residues ahead of the CDR3 end, with the missing end drawn from the germline J gene. The genes are TRBV20-1 and TRBJ2-1; 7 nucleotides line up with TRBD1. Germline V gives CDR1 DFQATT, CDR2 SNEGSKA (reference sequence). The CDR3 has 15 residues. V lost 6 bases to trimming and J lost 8 bases; unmatched junction nucleotides: 16. The DNA read from the CDR3 is TGCAGTGCAGGCAACAGGGGATTTCGTGTCTATGAG. Protein: CSAGNRGFRVYE. In full, the CDR3 is CSAGNRGFRVYEQFF.

This CDR3 reads CASRTPQGLNTEAFF. CDR3 DNA (partial): TGTGCCAGCAGGACGCCACAGGGTTTGAACACTGAA. The chain recombines TRBV6-2 or TRBV6-3 with TRBJ1-1; D may be TRBD1 (6 bases). The read comes to an end 3 residues before the CDR3 does, leaving the germline J gene to fill in the end. CDR3 length: 15 residues. In germline, CDR1 is MNHEY, CDR2 SVGEGT. V was trimmed by 6 bases and J by 0 bases, leaving 14 bases between them.

On this clone itself: The read terminates 3 residues before the CDR3 end, so the remaining end is supplied by the germline J gene. The V and J genes are TRBV29-1 and TRBJ2-3, with 10 bases identical to TRBD2. CDR3 size: 13 residues. From germline, CDR1 is SQVTM and CDR2 ANQGSEA. V was pared by 2 bases and J by 4 bases, with 0 bases of the junction left unmatched. The CDR3 here is CSVESGRADTQYF. The covered CDR3 bases are TGCAGCGTTGAAAGCGGGAGGGCAGATACG.

This CDR3 reads CASTVTSGSSEQFF. CDR3 DNA (partial): TGCGCCAGCACCGTGACTAGCGGGAGCAGTGAG. The genes are TRBV5-1 and TRBJ2-1; TRBD2 matches at 12 bases. Read coverage stops 3 residues before the CDR3 terminus; the germline J gene supplies the remainder. The V and J ends lost 6 bases and 9 bases, in that order; junction bases with no gene match: 7. Per the germline V gene, CDR1 is SGHRS and CDR2 is YFSETQ. This CDR3 contains 14 residues.

Comment on this clone: The read stops 3 residues short of the end of the CDR3; the missing end is completed from the germline J gene. This chain links TRBV6-4 with TRBJ1-5; D is possibly TRBD1 (6 bases). The CDR3 runs 17 residues. Germline loops: CDR1 MRHNA, CDR2 SNTAGT. Trimming removed 2 bases from V and 0 bases from J, with 14 bases in between. The CDR3 bases that were read are TGTGCCAGCAGTGACACTAAGACAGGTAATAGCAATCAGCCC. This sequence encodes CASSDTKTGNSNQP. The entire CDR3 protein is CASSDTKTGNSNQPQHF.

Details on this clone: The read ends 3 residues shy of where the CDR3 ends; the end is completed using the germline J gene. This sequence joins TRBV20-1 and TRBJ1-5, with 7 nucleotides matching TRBD1. In germline, CDR1 is DFQATT, CDR2 SNEGSKA (reference sequence). V gave up 3 bases and J gave up 7 bases; unmatched junction bases: 6. The CDR3 is 13 amino acids. Partial CDR3 DNA: TGCAGTGCTAGCGACAGGGAGGCCCAGCCC. Protein: CSASDREAQP. In full, the CDR3 reads CSASDREAQPQHF.

With respect to this clone: The CDR3 goes on 3 residues after the read ends, and that part is filled in from the germline J gene. The chain uses TRBV7-2 and TRBJ2-1; D may be TRBD2 (6 bases). Trimming took 7 bases from V and 9 from J, leaving 16 bases between them. The CDR3 is made up of 13 amino acids. Germline lookup yields CDR1 SGHTA and CDR2 FQGNSA. This CDR3 is CASTVVGGAEQFF. The CDR3 bases that were read are TGTGCCAGCACCGTCGTGGGCGGGGCTGAG.

About this clone itself: The CDR3 extends 3 residues past the end of the read, so its final part is completed from the germline J gene. V is TRBV5-1 and J is TRBJ2-3; D is ambiguous. The germline V and J ends were trimmed by 3 bases and 4 bases, with 12 bases remaining between them. The CDR3 has 14 residues. The germline V gene encodes CDR1 SGHRS and CDR2 YFSETQ. CDR3 sequence: CASSSFGRADTQYF. CDR3 DNA, as far as it was read: TGCGCCAGCAGCTCCTTCGGTCGGGCAGATACG.

A word on this clone: The read falls 3 residues short of the CDR3 end, and the missing part is taken from the germline J gene. The rearrangement uses TRBV28 and TRBJ2-7, with TRBD1 identical over 7 bases. J gave up 2 bases and V 1 base, and 2 bases lay outside the gene matches. Per the germline V gene, CDR1 is MDHEN and CDR2 is SYDVKM. The length of the CDR3 is 14 residues. This chain's CDR3 is CASSLLQGTYEQYF. CDR3 DNA, as far as it was read: TGTGCCAGCAGTTTATTACAGGGGACCTACGAG.

About this clone itself: The observed sequence ends 3 residues before the CDR3 terminus, with the missing tail filled in from the germline J gene. The J gene is TRBJ1-3, the V gene TRBV11-2; a possible D gene is TRBD1 (6 bases). Trimming took 6 bases from V and 7 from J, leaving 19 bases between them. There are 15 residues in the CDR3. Germline values: CDR1 SGHAT, CDR2 FQNNGV. The chain's CDR3 is CASRRVGGVRNTIYF. The sequenced part of the CDR3 DNA is TGTGCCAGCAGAAGGGTAGGGGGAGTTCGCAACACC.